These 19 T cell receptor beta chains share one sample of origin, sequenced in a study of T cell responses to AZD1222 COVID-19 vaccine. The protocol was immunoSEQ multiplex PCR, while the TCRdb copy is restricted to in-frame clones and leaves out a portion. This table holds approximately 150,000 clones, roughly 91% found once. The specimen comprised peripheral blood, sampled on day 0 of AZD1222 vaccination. These receptors all come from an adult in good health.

This chain connects TRBV4-3 to TRBJ2-1, with 8 bases matching TRBD2. V was clipped by 6 bases and J by 7 bases; unmatched bases: 11. CDR3 size: 15 residues. Germline V lookup: CDR1 LGHNA, CDR2 YSLEER. The DNA for the CDR3 is TGCGCCAGCAGTCTCGGGAGCGGGAGTAGGAATGAGCAGTTCTTC. Translation: CASSLGSGSRNEQFF.

This clone was seen only once. This chain uses TRBV4-1 with TRBJ2-2; tentatively, D is TRBD1 or TRBD2 (5 bases each). The CDR3 consists of 17 residues. Trimming stripped 1 base from V and 6 bases from J, with 18 bases between. Germline assignment: CDR1 MGHRA and CDR2 YSYEKL. The CDR3 protein is CASSQVSGRGTPGELFF. The CDR3, as DNA: TGCGCCAGCAGCCAAGTCTCGGGACGTGGGACGCCCGGGGAGCTGTTTTTT.

The V and J genes are TRBV6-2 or TRBV6-3 and TRBJ1-5; possible D gene TRBD1, 6 bases. CDR1 and CDR2 from the germline V gene are MNHEY and SVGEGT. Trimming stripped 0 bases from V and 2 bases from J, with 11 bases between. The length of the CDR3 is 16 residues. The DNA for the CDR3 is TGTGCCAGCAGTTACTCAACAGGGAGGGGCAATCAGCCCCAGCATTTT. This codes for CASSYSTGRGNQPQHF.

This clone was detected once. The rearrangement links TRBV4-1 to TRBJ2-7; no definite D call. V lost 2 bases and J lost 6, with 11 bases in between. The CDR3 consists of 13 residues. Germline assignment: CDR1 MGHRA and CDR2 YSYEKL. The chain's CDR3 is CASSQTSASEQYF. The DNA for the CDR3 is TGCGCCAGCAGCCAAACGTCAGCATCCGAGCAGTACTTC.

The rearrangement uses TRBV11-1 and TRBJ2-1; the match to TRBD1 covers 7 bases. In germline, CDR1 is SGHAT, CDR2 FQDESV (reference sequence). The CDR3 spans 13 residues. The ends lost 8 bases at V and 0 bases at J; junction bases unmatched: 1. The CDR3 spells CASRDSSYNEQFF. The CDR3 region has the DNA TGTGCCAGCCGGGACAGCTCCTACAATGAGCAGTTCTTC.

This rearrangement joins TRBV5-1 to TRBJ1-1; no clear D gene. CDR3 size: 14 residues. Germline values: CDR1 SGHRS, CDR2 YFSETQ. Between the trimmed V and J ends, which lost 3 bases and 0 bases, there was a span of 9 bases. The CDR3 bases are TGCGCCAGCAGCTCAGTGGATTTGAACACTGAAGCTTTCTTT. Its protein is CASSSVDLNTEAFF.

The chain combines TRBV14 with TRBJ1-2; no firm D call. In germline, CDR1 is SGHDN, CDR2 FVKESK. V lost 1 base, J lost 1 base, and 19 bases lay in between. CDR3 length: 18 amino acids. The CDR3 DNA reads as TGTGCCAGCAGCCAAGCTGAGGCCTTCGTTCCCGATAACTATGGCTACACCTTC. Residues: CASSQAEAFVPDNYGYTF.

The chain uses TRBV6-7 and TRBJ2-5, with 9 bases that match TRBD1. TRBV6-7 is marked as an open reading frame, function uncertain. The CDR3 runs to 15 residues. The V segment lost 0 bases and the J segment 4 bases; nucleotides outside the gene matches: 3. CDR3 coding DNA: TGTGCCAGCAGTTACTCTCACAGGGGGCGAGAGACCCAGTACTTC. The encoded protein is CASSYSHRGRETQYF.

The V gene is TRBV15, the J gene TRBJ2-7; a possible D gene is TRBD1 (5 bases). The CDR3 sequence is 19 residues long. V was trimmed by 4 bases and J by 5 bases, leaving 30 bases between them. The germline V gene has CDR1 LNHNV and CDR2 YYDKDF (reference sequence). CDR3 DNA: TGTGCCACCAGCAACAAACGAAAGGGGCAGGGCCACCGCGTCCACGAGCAGTACTTC. It specifies CATSNKRKGQGHRVHEQYF.

The V and J genes are TRBV10-3 and TRBJ1-1; no clear D. From germline, CDR1 is ENHRY and CDR2 SYGVKD. This CDR3 spans 14 amino acids. Trimming pared 4 bases from V and 5 bases from J, leaving 14 bases between. CDR3 sequence: CAISVSEFGTEAFF. DNA of the CDR3: TGTGCCATCAGTGTTTCAGAGTTTGGAACTGAAGCTTTCTTT.

This chain connects TRBV27 to TRBJ1-2; the D gene is possibly TRBD1 (5 bases). Looked up from germline, CDR1 is MNHEY and CDR2 is SMNVEV (reference sequence). The V and J ends lost 6 bases and 8 bases respectively, with 16 bases between them. This CDR3 is 13 amino acids long. This chain's CDR3 is CASRPDRRTGYTF. The CDR3 region has the DNA TGTGCCAGCAGACCCGACAGACGAACAGGCTACACCTTC.

This sequence joins TRBV21-1 and TRBJ2-7. TRBV21-1 is annotated as a pseudogene. The CDR3 loop spans 14 amino acids. CDR3 bases: TGTGCCAGCATCCCAACGGGCGAGACCTACGAGCAGTACTTC. Protein sequence: CASIPTGETYEQYF.

Only one count was recorded for this clone. The CDR3: CASSIGGPDTGELFF. The CDR3 DNA sequence: TGTGCCAGCAGTATCGGGGGGCCGGACACCGGGGAGCTGTTTTTT. V and J are TRBV6-5 and TRBJ2-2; possibly TRBD2 for D (7 bases). There are 15 residues in the CDR3. From germline, CDR1 is MNHEY and CDR2 SVGAGI. V dropped 5 bases and J dropped 3 bases, with 13 bases sitting between them.

The chain links TRBV18 to TRBJ1-1; D is ambiguous. V gave up 5 bases and J gave up 6 bases, with 10 bases separating them. The germline gives CDR1 KGHSH, CDR2 LQKENI. The CDR3 is 12 residues long. CDR3 loop: CASSEVRPEAFF. CDR3 DNA: TGTGCCAGCTCAGAGGTCCGACCTGAAGCTTTCTTT.

This clone showed up just once. CDR3 in amino acids: CASSYSTGTGGYEQYF. The CDR3 bases are TGTGCCAGCAGTTACTCGACCGGGACAGGGGGCTACGAGCAGTACTTC. This rearrangement joins TRBV6-5 to TRBJ2-7; 11 bases fit TRBD1. The V segment lost 0 bases and the J segment 3 bases; nucleotides outside the gene matches: 4. The CDR3 sequence is 16 residues long. Germline V lookup: CDR1 MNHEY, CDR2 SVGAGI.

The chain carries TRBV7-2 and TRBJ2-1, with 7 bases that match TRBD2. CDR1 SGHTA and CDR2 FQGNSA come from the germline V gene. The CDR3 is 15 amino acids. V lost 2 bases to trimming and J lost 8 bases; unmatched junction nucleotides: 9. CDR3 sequence reads: CASSLYGGVSDEQFF. DNA for the CDR3: TGTGCCAGCAGCTTATATGGGGGGGTATCGGATGAGCAGTTCTTC.

J is TRBJ1-5 and V is TRBV7-2, with D unclear. This CDR3 is 16 amino acids long. In germline, CDR1 is SGHTA, CDR2 FQGNSA. V lost 5 bases and J lost 0, with 14 bases in between. The CDR3 protein is CASSRETTYSNQPQHF. The CDR3 DNA is TGTGCCAGCAGCAGGGAGACAACTTATAGCAATCAGCCCCAGCATTTT. The full variable domain, with the rest looked up from reference TRBV7-2 and TRBJ1-5, is GAGVSQSPSNKVTEKGKDVELRCDPISGHTALYWYRQSLGQGLEFLIYFQGNSAPDKSGLPSDRFSAERTGGSVSTLTIQRTQQEDSAVYLCASSRETTYSNQPQHFGDGTRLSIL.

The J gene is TRBJ1-1, the V gene TRBV5-4, with 9 bases fitting TRBD1. This CDR3 contains 17 residues. Germline V gives CDR1 SGHNT, CDR2 YYREEE (reference sequence). V was pared by 0 bases and J by 9 bases, with 15 bases of the junction left unmatched. As DNA, the CDR3 is TGTGCCAGCAGCTTGGCTTCACCGGGACAGGGATTGGGGAAAGCTTTCTTT. Its protein is CASSLASPGQGLGKAFF. The full variable domain, in which reference TRBV5-4 and TRBJ1-1 provide the parts outside the CDR3, is ETGVTQSPTHLIKTRGQQVTLRCSSQSGHNTVSWYQQALGQGPQFIFQYYREEENGRGNFPPRFSGLQFPNYSSELNVNALELDDSALYLCASSLASPGQGLGKAFFGQGTRLTVV.

This chain links TRBV18 with TRBJ2-1, with TRBD1 matching 8 bases. The CDR3 contains 15 residues. V trimming: 3 bases; J trimming: 15 bases; junction bases outside the gene matches: 16. From germline, CDR1 is KGHSH and CDR2 LQKENI. CDR3 nucleotides: TGTGCCAGCTCACCGTACGGCACCGTTGGACAGGGTAGGTTCTTC. Protein: CASSPYGTVGQGRFF.